This entry lists 14 T cell receptor beta chains sequenced from one sample in a study of CD8 T cells in ankylosing spondylitis. TCRdb processed the 5' RACE reads anew with MiXCR; each CDR3 protein has one entry. This sample has roughly 68,000 distinct CDR3 sequences, with 6.2% found just once. Source material: synovial fluid, either unsorted or a sorted T cell fraction (not recorded which). Receptors were obtained from a male donor with ankylosing spondylitis.

In its sample, this clonotype was seen many times. The V call is TRBV7-2, the J call TRBJ2-1; 9 bases are a match to TRBD2. The V gene's germline CDR1 is SGHTA and CDR2 FQGNSA. This CDR3 spans 16 amino acids. The V segment lost 3 bases and the J segment 2 bases; nucleotides outside the gene matches: 5. The CDR3 coding sequence is TGTGCCAGCAGCTTCTGGCGGGAGGGTCCCTACAATGAGCAGTTCTTC. This translates into CASSFWREGPYNEQFF.

This clonotype was observed at least ten times. V usage is TRBV4-1 and J usage is TRBJ2-7; TRBD2 might be the D (5 bases). CDR3 size: 14 residues. From germline, CDR1 is MGHRA and CDR2 YSYEKL. V was pared by 1 base and J by 6 bases, with 13 bases between. In nucleotides, the CDR3 is TGCGCCAGCAGCCAAGTCGAGAGGGAATCCGAGCAGTACTTC. Amino acids: CASSQVERESEQYF.

This clonotype was found many times. The genes are TRBV6-2 or TRBV6-3 and TRBJ2-4; a weak D match, TRBD2 (6 bases). The V end was cut by 5 bases, the J end by 8 bases, with 16 bases between. CDR3 length: 14 amino acids. Germline V gene lookup returns CDR1 MNHEY and CDR2 SVGEGT. This CDR3 reads CASSLGLIGDIQYF. CDR3 nucleotides: TGTGCCAGCAGTCTCGGACTAATTGGTGACATTCAGTACTTC.

This clonotype was observed a few times. The chain has TRBV5-1 and TRBJ2-3, with no clear D. V shed 2 bases and J shed 2 bases, with 9 bases lying between them. The CDR3 is 14 amino acids. CDR1 and CDR2 from the germline V gene are SGHRS and YFSETQ. CDR3 DNA sequence: TGCGCCAGCAGCTTTTCCGGATACACAGATACGCAGTATTTT. This gives the protein CASSFSGYTDTQYF.

The chain is built from TRBV18 and TRBJ1-5; D possibly corresponds to TRBD1 (5 bases). V lost 4 bases to trimming and J lost 5 bases, with 9 bases between them. The CDR3 covers 13 residues. Germline V CDR1 and CDR2: KGHSH, LQKENI. The chain's CDR3 is CASSLGTDQPQHF. The CDR3 DNA reads TGTGCCAGCTCACTTGGGACGGATCAGCCCCAGCATTTT.

This chain connects TRBV19 to TRBJ2-5; D is possibly TRBD1 (5 bases). The CDR3 contains 12 residues. Trimming removed 8 bases from V and 5 bases from J, with 12 bases in between. Germline loops: CDR1 LNHDA, CDR2 SQIVND (reference sequence). CDR3 sequence: CASAQGWETQYF. DNA for the CDR3: TGTGCCAGTGCTCAGGGTTGGGAGACCCAGTACTTC.

Many counts were recorded for this clonotype. The chain uses TRBV6-1 and TRBJ1-1, with D tentatively TRBD1 (6 bases). The CDR3 is made up of 11 amino acids. Germline V gene lookup returns CDR1 MNHNS and CDR2 SASEGT. V was pared by 9 bases and J by 4 bases, with 9 bases between. CDR3 sequence: CASGGGTEAFF. As DNA, the CDR3 is TGTGCCAGTGGAGGGGGCACTGAAGCTTTCTTT.

This clonotype was observed a handful of times. The CDR3 is CASSSSWDAYEQYF. The CDR3 coding sequence is TGTGCCAGCTCATCTTCTTGGGACGCCTACGAGCAGTACTTC. The chain uses TRBV18 and TRBJ2-7, with D tentatively TRBD1 or TRBD2 (5 bases each). Germline-derived CDR1 and CDR2 are KGHSH and LQKENI. V gave up 5 bases and J gave up 2 bases, with 13 bases separating them. The CDR3 sequence is 14 residues long.

This clonotype was seen many times. The chain recombines TRBV5-1 with TRBJ2-7; D is unresolved. CDR3 size: 13 residues. Trimming cost V 2 bases and J 5 bases, with 11 bases left between them. Germline V gene data show CDR1 as SGHRS and CDR2 as YFSETQ. The CDR3: CASSFGVRNEQYF. The CDR3 DNA sequence: TGCGCCAGCAGCTTTGGGGTGAGGAACGAGCAGTACTTC.

This clonotype was recorded a few times. V usage is TRBV11-3 and J usage is TRBJ2-3, with D possibly TRBD2 on 5 matching bases. The CDR3 contains 13 residues. Germline CDR1 reads SGHNT; CDR2 reads YENEEA. V was pared by 2 bases and J by 4 bases, with 7 bases between. Here the CDR3 reads CASSLTGSDTQYF. The CDR3 bases are TGTGCCAGCAGCTTAACGGGATCAGATACGCAGTATTTT.

This clonotype was detected many times. The genes are TRBV4-1 and TRBJ2-7; 11 positions match TRBD2. V lost 1 base, J lost 0 bases, and 5 bases stayed unmatched. Germline loops: CDR1 MGHRA, CDR2 YSYEKL. CDR3 size: 17 residues. CDR3 nucleotide sequence: TGCGCCAGCAGCCAAGCCACTAGCGGGAGCTTCTCCTACGAGCAGTACTTC. It codes for CASSQATSGSFSYEQYF.

This clonotype has only a few counts. The chain uses TRBV18 and TRBJ2-1; D is possibly TRBD1 (6 bases). The CDR3 extends over 15 amino acids. Germline CDR1 is KGHSH and CDR2 is LQKENI. V was pared by 4 bases and J by 6 bases, with 16 bases between. The CDR3 protein is CASSQNNRVGNEQFF. The CDR3 DNA follows: TGTGCCAGCTCACAGAATAACAGGGTCGGCAATGAGCAGTTCTTC.

This clonotype was counted ten times or more. The chain joins TRBV20-1 to TRBJ1-6; TRBD1 is a possible D gene (5 bases). CDR3 length: 16 residues. Trimming pared 2 bases from V and 5 bases from J, leaving 16 bases between. Germline CDR1 reads DFQATT; CDR2 reads SNEGSKA (reference sequence). CDR3 protein: CSARTTTALDNSPLHF. The CDR3 bases are TGCAGTGCTAGAACGACGACAGCCTTAGATAATTCACCCCTCCACTTT.

There are many counts of this clonotype. V is TRBV7-3 and J is TRBJ2-3, with 8 bases lining up with TRBD2. Germline CDR1 and CDR2: SGHTA and FQGTGA. The CDR3 extends over 16 amino acids. The V gene end was trimmed by 2 bases and the J gene end by 2 bases; junction bases not matched to a gene: 6. In DNA form, the CDR3 reads TGTGCCAGCAGCTTACGGCTAGCGGGCCCCACAGATACGCAGTATTTT. Translated: CASSLRLAGPTDTQYF. The whole variable domain, remainder taken from reference TRBV7-3 and TRBJ2-3, is GAGVSQTPSNKVTEKGKYVELRCDPISGHTALYWYRQSLGQGPEFLIYFQGTGAADDSGLPNDRFFAVRPEGSVSTLKIQRTERGDSAVYLCASSLRLAGPTDTQYFGPGTRLTVL.